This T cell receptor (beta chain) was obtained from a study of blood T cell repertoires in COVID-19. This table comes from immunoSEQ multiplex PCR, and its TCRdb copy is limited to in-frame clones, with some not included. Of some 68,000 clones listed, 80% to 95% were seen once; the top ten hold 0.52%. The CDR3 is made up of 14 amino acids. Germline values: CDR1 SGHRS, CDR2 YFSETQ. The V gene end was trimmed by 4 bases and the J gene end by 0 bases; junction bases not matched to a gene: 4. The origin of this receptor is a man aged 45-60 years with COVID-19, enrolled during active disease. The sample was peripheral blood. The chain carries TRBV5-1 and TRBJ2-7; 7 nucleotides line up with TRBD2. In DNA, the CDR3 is TGCGCCAGCAGCCCCTGGACTAGCTCCTACGAGCAGTACTTC. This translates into CASSPWTSSYEQYF.